A selection of T cell receptor beta chains follows, all from one sample in a study of blood T cells in healthy people across ages. TCRdb called the 5' RACE reads again in MiXCR, with one record for every CDR3 protein. Of fewer than 1,000,000 distinct CDR3 sequences detected, around two fifths appear once; the ten largest clones hold around 21%. Input material: blood. The receptors here all came from a man in his fifties or sixties in good health. Both conserved end residues are part of each CDR3. A D gene is named only where the DNA matches it firmly. Expanded clones get a size class; other rows say once, few or many, or leave the size out.

j_call clone_size d_call v_call cdr3_aa cdr3_nt
TRBJ1-4 few . TRBV4-1 CASATGRTNEKLFF TGCGCCAGCGCCACGGGTAGAACTAATGAAAAACTGTTTTTT
TRBJ1-3 . TRBD1 TRBV6-1 CASSPNRGRYSGNTIYF TGTGCCAGCAGCCCGAACAGGGGTCGATACTCTGGAAACACCATATATTTT
TRBJ1-6 . . TRBV12-3/TRBV12-4 CASSLGLGSPLHF TGTGCCAGCAGCCTAGGGTTGGGGTCACCCCTCCACTTT
TRBJ2-3 few . TRBV7-9 CASVQGTDTQYF TGTGCCAGCGTCCAAGGCACAGATACGCAGTATTTT
TRBJ2-7 . . TRBV6-2/TRBV6-3 CASSYLEGSLDNEQYF TGTGCCAGCAGTTACTTGGAGGGATCTTTGGACAATGAGCAGTACTTC
TRBJ2-1 many TRBD2 TRBV15 CATSRVDGGGNEQFF TGTGCCACCAGCAGAGTGGACGGGGGGGGGAATGAGCAGTTCTTC
TRBJ2-5 many . TRBV10-2 CASSLTGPGETQYF TGCGCCAGCAGTTTAACAGGCCCTGGAGAGACCCAGTACTTC
TRBJ1-6 . TRBD1 TRBV12-3/TRBV12-4 CASSQTGENSPLHF TGTGCCAGCAGTCAGACAGGGGAGAATTCACCCCTCCACTTT
TRBJ2-7 few . TRBV11-2 CASSSAHREHYEQYF TGTGCCAGCAGCTCAGCCCACAGGGAACATTACGAGCAGTACTTC
TRBJ2-3 . TRBD2 TRBV5-1 CASSLVPGLAADTQYF TGCGCCAGCAGCTTGGTGCCGGGACTAGCCGCAGATACGCAGTATTTT
TRBJ2-1 . . TRBV3-1 CASSHRRGYKETQFF TGTGCCAGCAGCCATCGACGGGGATATAAAGAGACCCAGTTCTTC
TRBJ2-5 once TRBD2 TRBV7-9 CASSLWLLASPETQYF TGTGCCAGCAGCTTATGGTTACTAGCGAGTCCAGAGACCCAGTACTTC
TRBJ1-2 . TRBD1 TRBV27 CASSVSRQGRYTF TGTGCCAGCAGTGTATCCCGACAGGGTCGCTACACCTTC
TRBJ2-3 . . TRBV12-5 CASVVEGTTDTQYF TGTGCTAGTGTAGTGGAGGGGACCACAGATACGCAGTATTTT
TRBJ1-5 . . TRBV5-1 CASSEYSNQPQHF TGCGCCAGCAGCGAATATAGCAATCAGCCCCAGCATTTT
TRBJ2-4 few . TRBV7-8 CASSLAWGAGAKNIQYF TGTGCCAGCAGCTTAGCGTGGGGGGCGGGAGCCAAAAACATTCAGTACTTC
TRBJ2-7 . . TRBV7-9 CSSSSGSSYEQYF TGTTCCAGCAGCTCCGGTAGCTCCTACGAGCAGTACTTC